This T cell receptor beta chain stems from a study of T cells in localized non-small cell lung cancer. Study outcomes and limitations: The tumor had only one region sequenced, so heterogeneity remains possible. Uninvolved adjacent lung had higher T cell clonality than tumor and all other tissues. The appearance of a median roughly 56 of the top 100 tumor clones was seen in adjacent lung.

Sequencing used immunoSEQ multiplex PCR; TCRdb keeps in-frame clones, though not all of them. The sample has about 23,000 clones, approximately 90% seen once. The CDR3 totals 14 residues. V lost 10 bases to trimming and J lost 0 bases; unmatched junction nucleotides: 8. Germline assignment: CDR1 MDHEN and CDR2 SYDVKM. Comments on this clone: Antigen: not known.

This specimen was peripheral blood, taken before any cancer treatment. This chain links TRBV28 with TRBJ2-7, with TRBD2 matching over 8 bases. The TCR was taken from a woman aged 35-75 years with stage I lung adenocarcinoma. The CDR3 DNA sequence: TGTGCCACTTCGAGCGGGAGTCACTCCTACGAGCAGTACTTC. This sequence encodes CATSSGSHSYEQYF.